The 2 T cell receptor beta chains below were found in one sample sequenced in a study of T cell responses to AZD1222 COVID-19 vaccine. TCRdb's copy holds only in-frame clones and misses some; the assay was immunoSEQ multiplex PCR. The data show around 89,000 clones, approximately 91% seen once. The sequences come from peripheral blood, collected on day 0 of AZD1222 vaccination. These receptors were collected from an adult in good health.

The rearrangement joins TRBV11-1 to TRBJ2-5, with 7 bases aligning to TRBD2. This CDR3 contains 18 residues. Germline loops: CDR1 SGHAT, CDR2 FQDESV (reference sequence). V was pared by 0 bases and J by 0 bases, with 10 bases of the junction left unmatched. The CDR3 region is CASSLAPTSRGDQETQYF. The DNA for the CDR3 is TGTGCCAGCAGCTTAGCCCCGACTAGCCGGGGGGACCAAGAGACCCAGTACTTC.

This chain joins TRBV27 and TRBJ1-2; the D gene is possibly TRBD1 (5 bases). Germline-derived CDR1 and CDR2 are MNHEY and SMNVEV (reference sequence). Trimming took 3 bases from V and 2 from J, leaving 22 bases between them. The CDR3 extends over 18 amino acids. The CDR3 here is CASSFHGGSAVANYGYTF. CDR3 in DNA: TGTGCCAGCAGTTTTCATGGGGGAAGCGCGGTCGCGAACTATGGCTACACCTTC.